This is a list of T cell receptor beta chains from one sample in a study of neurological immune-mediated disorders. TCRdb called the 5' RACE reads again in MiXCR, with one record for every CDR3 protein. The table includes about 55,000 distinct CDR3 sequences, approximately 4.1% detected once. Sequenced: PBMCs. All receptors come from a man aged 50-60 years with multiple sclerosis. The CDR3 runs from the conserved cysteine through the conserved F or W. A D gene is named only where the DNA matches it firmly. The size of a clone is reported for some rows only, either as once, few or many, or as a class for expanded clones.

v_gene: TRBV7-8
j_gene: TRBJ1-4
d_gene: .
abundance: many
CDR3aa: CASSGGGTTEKLFF
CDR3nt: TGTGCCAGCAGCGGAGGGGGAACCACGGAAAAACTGTTTTTT

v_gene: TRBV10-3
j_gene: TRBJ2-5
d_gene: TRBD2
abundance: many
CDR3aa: CAISQTSGGPYQETQYF
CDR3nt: TGTGCCATCAGCCAGACTAGCGGGGGCCCATATCAAGAGACCCAGTACTTC

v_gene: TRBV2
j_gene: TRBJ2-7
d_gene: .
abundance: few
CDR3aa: CASRGGPPVIDEQYF
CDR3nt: TGTGCCAGCAGGGGGGGCCCCCCCGTTATCGACGAGCAGTACTTC

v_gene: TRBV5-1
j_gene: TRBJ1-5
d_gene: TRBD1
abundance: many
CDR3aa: CASSSTGEYQPQHF
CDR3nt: TGCGCCAGCAGCTCGACAGGGGAATATCAGCCCCAGCATTTT

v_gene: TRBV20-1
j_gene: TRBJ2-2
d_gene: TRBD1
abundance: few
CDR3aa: CRVTGGEELFF
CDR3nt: TGCAGGGTCACAGGGGGCGAGGAGCTGTTTTTT

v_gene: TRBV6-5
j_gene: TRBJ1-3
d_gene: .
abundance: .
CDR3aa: CASSYSTGSGNTIYF
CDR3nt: TGTGCCAGCAGTTACTCGACTGGCTCTGGAAACACCATATATTTT

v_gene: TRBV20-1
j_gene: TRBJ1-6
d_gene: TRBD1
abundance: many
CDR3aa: CSAVPGGRSYNSPLHF
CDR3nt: TGCAGTGCGGTACCAGGGGGTCGCTCCTATAATTCACCCCTCCACTTT

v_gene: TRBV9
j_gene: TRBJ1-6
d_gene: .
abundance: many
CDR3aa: CASSVDGISSSPLHF
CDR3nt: TGTGCCAGCAGCGTAGACGGGATATCAAGTTCACCCCTCCACTTT

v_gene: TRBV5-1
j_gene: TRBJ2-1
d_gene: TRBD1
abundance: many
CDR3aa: CASSLGDRGSNEQFF
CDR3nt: TGCGCCAGCAGCTTGGGGGACAGGGGGTCGAATGAGCAGTTCTTC

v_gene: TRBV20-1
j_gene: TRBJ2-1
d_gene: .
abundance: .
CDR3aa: CSAKRQLDNEQFF
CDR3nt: TGCAGTGCTAAGAGACAGTTGGACAATGAGCAGTTCTTC

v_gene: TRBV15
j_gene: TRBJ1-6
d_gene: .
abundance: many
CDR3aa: CATSRDPGSDSPLHF
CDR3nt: TGTGCCACCAGCAGAGATCCCGGGTCTGATTCACCCCTCCACTTT

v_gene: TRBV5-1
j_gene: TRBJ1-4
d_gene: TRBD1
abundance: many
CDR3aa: CASGAQGATNEKLFF
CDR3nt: TGCGCCAGCGGAGCCCAGGGGGCCACTAATGAAAAACTGTTTTTT

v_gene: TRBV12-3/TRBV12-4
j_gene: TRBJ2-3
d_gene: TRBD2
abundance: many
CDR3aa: CASSPSGGQGDTQYF
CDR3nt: TGTGCCAGCAGCCCTAGCGGGGGGCAGGGAGATACGCAGTATTTT

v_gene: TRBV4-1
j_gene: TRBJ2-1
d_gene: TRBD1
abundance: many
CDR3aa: CASSQPGQGAVEQFF
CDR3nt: TGCGCCAGCAGCCAGCCGGGACAGGGGGCAGTTGAGCAGTTCTTC

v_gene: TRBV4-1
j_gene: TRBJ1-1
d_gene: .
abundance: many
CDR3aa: CASSQESSAMRGQNF
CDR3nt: TGCGCCAGCAGCCAAGAATCTTCCGCAATGCGCGGACAGAACTTT

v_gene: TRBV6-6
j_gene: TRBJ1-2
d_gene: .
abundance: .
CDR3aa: CASSYYPGTRYGYTF
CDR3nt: TGTGCCAGCAGTTATTATCCAGGGACACGCTATGGCTACACCTTC

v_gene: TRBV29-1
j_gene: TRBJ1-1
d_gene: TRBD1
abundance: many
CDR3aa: CSVPGTGSTEAFF
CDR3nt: TGCAGCGTTCCCGGGACAGGAAGCACTGAAGCTTTCTTT

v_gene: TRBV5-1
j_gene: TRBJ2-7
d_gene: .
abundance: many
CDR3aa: CASSLIGAIYEQYF
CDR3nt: TGCGCCAGCAGCTTGATTGGGGCGATTTACGAGCAGTACTTC

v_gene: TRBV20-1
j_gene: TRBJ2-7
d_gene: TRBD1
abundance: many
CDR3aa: CSARHRGSYEQYF
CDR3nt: TGCAGTGCAAGACACAGGGGGTCCTACGAGCAGTACTTC

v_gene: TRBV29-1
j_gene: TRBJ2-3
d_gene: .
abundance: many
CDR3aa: CSESSSGHTQYF
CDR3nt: TGCTCTGAATCGAGTAGCGGACATACGCAGTATTTT

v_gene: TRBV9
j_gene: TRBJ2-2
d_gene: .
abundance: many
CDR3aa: CASSVRQSPNTGELFF
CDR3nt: TGTGCCAGCAGCGTAAGACAGTCCCCCAACACCGGGGAGCTGTTTTTT

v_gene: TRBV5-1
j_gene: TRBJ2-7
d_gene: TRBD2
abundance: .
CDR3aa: CASSATSGPFLEQYF
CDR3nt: TGCGCCAGCAGCGCTACTAGCGGGCCCTTCCTAGAGCAGTACTTC

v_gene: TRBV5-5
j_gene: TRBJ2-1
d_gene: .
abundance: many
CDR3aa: CASSLKNPYNEQFF
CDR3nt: TGTGCCAGCAGCTTGAAGAACCCCTACAATGAGCAGTTCTTC

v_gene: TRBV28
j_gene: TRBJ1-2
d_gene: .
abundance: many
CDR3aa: CASSLRYGYTF
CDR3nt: TGTGCCAGCAGTTTACGCTATGGCTACACCTTC